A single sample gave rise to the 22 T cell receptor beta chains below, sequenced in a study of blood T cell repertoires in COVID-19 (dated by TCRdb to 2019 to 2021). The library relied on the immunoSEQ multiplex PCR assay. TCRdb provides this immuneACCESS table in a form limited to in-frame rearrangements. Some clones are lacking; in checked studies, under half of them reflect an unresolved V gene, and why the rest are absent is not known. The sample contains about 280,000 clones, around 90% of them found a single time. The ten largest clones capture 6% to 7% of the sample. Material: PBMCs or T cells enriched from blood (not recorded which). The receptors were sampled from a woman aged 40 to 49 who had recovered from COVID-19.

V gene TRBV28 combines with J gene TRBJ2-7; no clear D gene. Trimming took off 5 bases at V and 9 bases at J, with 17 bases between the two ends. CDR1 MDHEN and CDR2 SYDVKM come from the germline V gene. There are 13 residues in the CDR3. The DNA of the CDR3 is TGTGCCAGCAGTAGCGCGACCTGGAACGGGCAGTACTTC. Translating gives CASSSATWNGQYF.

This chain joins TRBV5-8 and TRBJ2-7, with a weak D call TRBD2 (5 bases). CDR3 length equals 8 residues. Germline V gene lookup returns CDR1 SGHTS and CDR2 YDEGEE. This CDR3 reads CASEGQYF. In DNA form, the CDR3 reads TGTGCGTCCGAGGGGCAGTACTTC.

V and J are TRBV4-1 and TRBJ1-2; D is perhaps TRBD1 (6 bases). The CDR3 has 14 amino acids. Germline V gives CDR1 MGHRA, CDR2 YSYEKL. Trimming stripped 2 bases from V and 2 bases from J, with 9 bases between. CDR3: CASSQQTGNYGYTF. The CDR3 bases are TGCGCCAGCAGCCAACAAACAGGGAACTATGGCTACACCTTC.

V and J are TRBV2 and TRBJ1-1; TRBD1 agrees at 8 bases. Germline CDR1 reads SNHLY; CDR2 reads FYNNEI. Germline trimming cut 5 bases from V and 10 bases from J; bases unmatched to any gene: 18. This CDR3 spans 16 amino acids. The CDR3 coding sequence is TGTGCCAGCAGTACCGCCGCGGGGACAGGTTATGGGCGAGCTTTCTTT. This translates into CASSTAAGTGYGRAFF.

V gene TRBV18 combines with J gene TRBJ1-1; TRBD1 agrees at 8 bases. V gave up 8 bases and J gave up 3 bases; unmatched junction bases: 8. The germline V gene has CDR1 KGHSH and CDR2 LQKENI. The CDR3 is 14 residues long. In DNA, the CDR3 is TGTGCCAGCACCCAGGGGGCTCGGGACACTGAAGCTTTCTTT. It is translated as CASTQGARDTEAFF.

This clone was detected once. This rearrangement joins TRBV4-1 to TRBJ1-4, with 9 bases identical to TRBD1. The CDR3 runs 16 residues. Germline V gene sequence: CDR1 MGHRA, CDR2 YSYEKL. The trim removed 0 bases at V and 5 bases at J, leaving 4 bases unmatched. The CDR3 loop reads CASSQDQGTGNEKLFF. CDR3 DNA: TGCGCCAGCAGCCAAGACCAAGGGACAGGGAATGAAAAACTGTTTTTT.

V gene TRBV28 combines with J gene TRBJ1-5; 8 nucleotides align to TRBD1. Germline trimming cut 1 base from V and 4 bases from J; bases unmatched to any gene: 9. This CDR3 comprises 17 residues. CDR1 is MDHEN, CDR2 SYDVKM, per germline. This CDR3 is CASSLSQGAGVNQPQHF. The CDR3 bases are TGTGCCAGCAGTTTATCCCAGGGGGCTGGGGTTAATCAGCCCCAGCATTTT.

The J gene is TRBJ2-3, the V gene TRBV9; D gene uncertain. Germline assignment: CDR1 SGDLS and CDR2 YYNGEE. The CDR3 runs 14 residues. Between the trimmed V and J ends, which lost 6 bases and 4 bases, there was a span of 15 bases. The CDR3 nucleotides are TGTGCCAGCACCCCGAGTGATTTCCCAGATACGCAGTATTTT. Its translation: CASTPSDFPDTQYF.

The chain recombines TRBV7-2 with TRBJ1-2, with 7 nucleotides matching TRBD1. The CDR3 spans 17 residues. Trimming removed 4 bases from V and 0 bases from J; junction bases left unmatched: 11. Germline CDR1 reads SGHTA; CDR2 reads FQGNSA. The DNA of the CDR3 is TGTGCCAGCAGCTACAACAGGGGAGGCTTATCTAACTATGGCTACACCTTC. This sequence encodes CASSYNRGGLSNYGYTF.

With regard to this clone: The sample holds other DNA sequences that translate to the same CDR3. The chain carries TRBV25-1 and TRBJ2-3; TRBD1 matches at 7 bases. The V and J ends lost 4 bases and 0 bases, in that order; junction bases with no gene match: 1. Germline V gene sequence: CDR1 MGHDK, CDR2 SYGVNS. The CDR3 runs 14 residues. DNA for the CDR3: TGTGCCAGCAGTGTGACAGGGAGCACAGATACGCAGTATTTT. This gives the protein CASSVTGSTDTQYF. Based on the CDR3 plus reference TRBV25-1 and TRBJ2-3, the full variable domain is EADIYQTPRYLVIGTGKKITLECSQTMGHDKMYWYQQDPGMELHLIHYSYGVNSTEKGDLSSESTVSRIRTEHFPLTLESARPSHTSQYLCASSVTGSTDTQYFGPGTRLTVL.

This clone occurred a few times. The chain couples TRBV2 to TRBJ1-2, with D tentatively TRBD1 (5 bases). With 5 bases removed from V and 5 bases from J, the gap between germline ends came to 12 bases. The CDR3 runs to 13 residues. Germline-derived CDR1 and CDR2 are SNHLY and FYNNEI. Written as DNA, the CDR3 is TGTGCCAGCAGTCTTACAGGACGTTATGGCTACACCTTC. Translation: CASSLTGRYGYTF.

DNA of the CDR3: TGTGCCACCAGTGATTTTACGGGACAGGGGGTCACCGGGGAGCTGTTTTTT. Amino acid sequence: CATSDFTGQGVTGELFF. The chain has TRBV24-1 and TRBJ2-2; TRBD1 agrees at 11 bases. Trimming took 1 base from V and 4 from J; bases not matched to a gene: 4. In germline, CDR1 is KGHDR, CDR2 SFDVKD. This CDR3 is built from 17 residues.

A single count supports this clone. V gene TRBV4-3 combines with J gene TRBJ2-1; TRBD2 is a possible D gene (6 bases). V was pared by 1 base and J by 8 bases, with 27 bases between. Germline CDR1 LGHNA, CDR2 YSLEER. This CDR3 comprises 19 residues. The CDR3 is CASSQGLVEFGSGIDEQFF. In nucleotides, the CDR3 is TGCGCCAGCAGCCAAGGTCTTGTTGAATTCGGGAGTGGAATTGATGAGCAGTTCTTC.

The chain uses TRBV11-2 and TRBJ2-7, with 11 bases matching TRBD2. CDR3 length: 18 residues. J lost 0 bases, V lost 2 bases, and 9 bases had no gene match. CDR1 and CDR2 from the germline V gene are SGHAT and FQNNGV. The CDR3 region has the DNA TGTGCCAGCAGCTTACAGTTTACTAGCGGGAGTTCCTCCTACGAGCAGTACTTC. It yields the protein CASSLQFTSGSSSYEQYF.

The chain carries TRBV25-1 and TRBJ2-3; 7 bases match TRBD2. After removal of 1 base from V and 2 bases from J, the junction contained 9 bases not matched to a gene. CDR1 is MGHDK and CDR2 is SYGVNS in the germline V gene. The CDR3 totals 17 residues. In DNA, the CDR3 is TGTGCCAGCAGTGAATGGGCTAGCGGAGGAAACACAGATACGCAGTATTTT. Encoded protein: CASSEWASGGNTDTQYF.

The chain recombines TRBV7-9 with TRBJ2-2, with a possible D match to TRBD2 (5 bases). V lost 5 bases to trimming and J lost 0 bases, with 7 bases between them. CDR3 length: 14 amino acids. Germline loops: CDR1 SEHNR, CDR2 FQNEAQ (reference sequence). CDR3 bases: TGTGCCAGCAGCGGAGGTACGAACACCGGGGAGCTGTTTTTT. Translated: CASSGGTNTGELFF.

CDR3 in amino acids: CASRKDRGSPLHF. The CDR3 bases are TGTGCCAGCAGAAAGGACAGGGGTTCACCCCTCCACTTT. The chain combines TRBV28 with TRBJ1-6; 9 bases match TRBD1. The CDR3 length is 13 residues. Per germline, CDR1 MDHEN and CDR2 SYDVKM. With V trimmed by 6 bases and J by 9 bases, 3 bases remained unmatched. Full variable domain (remainder filled in from reference TRBV28 and TRBJ1-6): DVKVTQSSRYLVKRTGEKVFLECVQDMDHENMFWYRQDPGLGLRLIYFSYDVKMKEKGDIPEGYSVSREKKERFSLILESASTNQTSMYLCASRKDRGSPLHFGNGTRLTVT.

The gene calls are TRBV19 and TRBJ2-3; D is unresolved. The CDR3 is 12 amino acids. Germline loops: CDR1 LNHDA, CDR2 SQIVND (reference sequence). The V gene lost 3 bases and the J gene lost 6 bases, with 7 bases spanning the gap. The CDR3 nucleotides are TGTGCCAGTAGTATTACTCGGGATACGCAGTATTTT. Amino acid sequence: CASSITRDTQYF.

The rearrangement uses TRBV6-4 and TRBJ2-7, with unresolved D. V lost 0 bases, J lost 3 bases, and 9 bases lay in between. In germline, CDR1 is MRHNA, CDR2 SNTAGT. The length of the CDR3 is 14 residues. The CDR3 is CASSDSSQNYEQYF. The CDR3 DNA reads TGTGCCAGCAGTGACTCTTCACAGAACTACGAGCAGTACTTC.

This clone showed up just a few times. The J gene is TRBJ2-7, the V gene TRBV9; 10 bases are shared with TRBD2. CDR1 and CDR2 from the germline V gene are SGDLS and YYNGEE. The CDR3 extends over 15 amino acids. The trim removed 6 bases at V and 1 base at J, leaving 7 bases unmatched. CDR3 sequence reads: CASNPSGSSSYEQYF. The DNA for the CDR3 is TGTGCCAGCAACCCTAGCGGGAGTTCGTCCTACGAGCAGTACTTC.

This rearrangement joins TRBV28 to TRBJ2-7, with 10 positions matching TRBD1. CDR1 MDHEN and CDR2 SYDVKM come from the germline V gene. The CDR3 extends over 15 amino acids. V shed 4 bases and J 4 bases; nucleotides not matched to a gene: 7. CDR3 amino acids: CASSSPGTGVYEQYF. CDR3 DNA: TGTGCCAGCAGTTCTCCCGGGACAGGGGTGTACGAGCAGTACTTC.

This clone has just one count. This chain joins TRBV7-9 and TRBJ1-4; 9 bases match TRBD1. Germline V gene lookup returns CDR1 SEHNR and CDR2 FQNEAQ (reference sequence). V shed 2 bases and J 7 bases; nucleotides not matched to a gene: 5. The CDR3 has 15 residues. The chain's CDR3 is CASSLTGGVGEKLFF. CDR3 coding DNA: TGTGCCAGCAGCTTAACAGGGGGCGTGGGTGAAAAACTGTTTTTT.